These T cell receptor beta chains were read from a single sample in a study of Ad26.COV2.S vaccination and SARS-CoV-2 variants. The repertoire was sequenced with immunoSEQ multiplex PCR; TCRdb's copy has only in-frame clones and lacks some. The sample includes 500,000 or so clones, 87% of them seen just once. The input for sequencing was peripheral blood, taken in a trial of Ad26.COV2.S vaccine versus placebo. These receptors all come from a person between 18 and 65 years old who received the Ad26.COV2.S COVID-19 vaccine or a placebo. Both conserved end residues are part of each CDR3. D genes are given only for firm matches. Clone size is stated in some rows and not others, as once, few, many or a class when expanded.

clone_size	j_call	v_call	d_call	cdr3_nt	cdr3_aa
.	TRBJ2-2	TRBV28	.	TGTGCCAGCAGCCCCAGGTTGAGGACCGGGGAGCTGTTTTTT	CASSPRLRTGELFF
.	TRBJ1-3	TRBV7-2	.	TGTGCCAGCAGCTTAGTGTGGGCCTCTGGAAACACCATATATTTT	CASSLVWASGNTIYF
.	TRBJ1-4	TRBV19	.	TGTGCCAGTAGTAGGCGACAGGCGGTAAATGAAAAACTGTTTTTT	CASSRRQAVNEKLFF
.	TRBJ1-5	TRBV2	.	TGTGCCAGCAGTGAATCAATGTGGGGAGGCAATCAGCCCCAGCATTTT	CASSESMWGGNQPQHF
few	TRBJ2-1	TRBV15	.	TGTGCCACCACATTTCAGCGGTTCAACAATGAGCAGTTCTTC	CATTFQRFNNEQFF
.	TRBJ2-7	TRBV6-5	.	TGTGCCAGCAGTTACCCCAAGGGACACGGATACGAGCAGTACTTC	CASSYPKGHGYEQYF
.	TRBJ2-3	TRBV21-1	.	TGTGCCAGCAGCTGTACAAGCGGGACGGCAGATACGCAGTATTTT	CASSCTSGTADTQYF
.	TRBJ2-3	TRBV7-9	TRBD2	TGTGCCAGCAGCTTACTGCTAGCGGGAGGGACTAGCACAGATACGCAGTATTTT	CASSLLLAGGTSTDTQYF
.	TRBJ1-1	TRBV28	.	TGTGCCACCACATTGAAGTCCTTTACGTTCGCTGAAGCTTTCTTT	CATTLKSFTFAEAFF
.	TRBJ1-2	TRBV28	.	TGTGCCAGCAGTCCCCCTACCTATAACTATGGCTACACCTTC	CASSPPTYNYGYTF
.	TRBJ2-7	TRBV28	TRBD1	TGTGCCAGCAGTTTGTCCGGGACAGGGGCGAGGGGGCAGTACTTC	CASSLSGTGARGQYF
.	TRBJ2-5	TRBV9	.	TGTGCCAGCAGCGTAGGGGTGGGAGAGACCCAGTACTTC	CASSVGVGETQYF
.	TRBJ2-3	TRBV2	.	TGTGCCAGCAGGGGTTTTGGGGCTCAGGATACGCAGTATTTT	CASRGFGAQDTQYF
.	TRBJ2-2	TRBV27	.	TGTGCCAGCAGTTTGGGGGGGCAGGGGAACACCGGGGAGCTGTTTTTT	CASSLGGQGNTGELFF
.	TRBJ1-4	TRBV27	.	TGTGCCAGCAGTTCCTCCCCGTTTGCTAATGAAAAACTGTTTTTT	CASSSSPFANEKLFF
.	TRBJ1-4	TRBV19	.	TGTGCCATTCTTGGGGGGCGGTTAGCAACTAATGAAAAACTGTTTTTT	CAILGGRLATNEKLFF
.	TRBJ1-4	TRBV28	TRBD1	TGTGCCAGCAGCAAAACAGGGGGTGGTGAAAAACTGTTTTTT	CASSKTGGGEKLFF
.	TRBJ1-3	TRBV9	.	TGTGCCAGCAGCGTAACCCACTCTGGGGGAAACACCATATATTTT	CASSVTHSGGNTIYF
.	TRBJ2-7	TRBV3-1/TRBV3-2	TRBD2	TGTGCCAGCAGCCTAGCTAGCGGGAGCCCCGAGCAGTACTTC	CASSLASGSPEQYF
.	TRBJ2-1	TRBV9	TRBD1	TGTGCCAGCAGCGTAGCAGGGACAGGGGGATTTAATGAGCAGTTCTTC	CASSVAGTGGFNEQFF
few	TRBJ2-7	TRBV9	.	TGTGCCAGCAGCGTAGGAAGCGCCTCCGCCCACGAGCAGTACTTC	CASSVGSASAHEQYF
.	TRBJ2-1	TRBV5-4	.	TGTGCCAGCACCGAATCACGTAACTACAATGAGCAGTTCTTC	CASTESRNYNEQFF
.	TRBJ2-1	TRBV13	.	TGTGCCAGCAGCTTAGGTCTAGGCTACAATGAGCAGTTCTTC	CASSLGLGYNEQFF
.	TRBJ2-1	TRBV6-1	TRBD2	TGTGCCAGCAGTGAAAATTTGAGACTAGCGGACTGGGAGCAGTTCTTC	CASSENLRLADWEQFF
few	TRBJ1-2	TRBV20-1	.	TGCAGTGCTAGTAGTGGTAGAGCAAGGGGCTACACCTTC	CSASSGRARGYTF
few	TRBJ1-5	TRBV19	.	TGTGCCAGTAGTACCGGACCCCAGCCCCAGCATTTT	CASSTGPQPQHF
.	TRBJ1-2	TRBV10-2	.	TGCGCCAGCAGTGAAGATCAGAACTATGGCTACACCTTC	CASSEDQNYGYTF